This TCR beta chain came from a study of blood T cell repertoires in COVID-19. V dropped 7 bases and J dropped 7 bases, with 16 bases sitting between them. The CDR3 extends over 14 amino acids. CDR1 is SEHNR, CDR2 FQNEAQ, per germline (reference sequence). This table comes from immunoSEQ multiplex PCR, and its TCRdb copy is limited to in-frame clones, with some not included. The sample yields 70,000 to 85,000 clones, approximately 86% seen once. Material for sequencing was peripheral blood. This receptor was obtained from a woman aged 45-65 years with active or convalescent COVID-19. The chain is built from TRBV7-9 and TRBJ2-2; TRBD1 might be the D (5 bases). CDR3 amino acids: CASTRARDIGELFF. CDR3 bases: TGTGCCAGCACCAGGGCCAGGGATATCGGGGAGCTGTTTTTT.